This TCR beta chain was sequenced for a study of T cells in Graves' hyperthyroidism and ophthalmopathy. General study results and limits: A model of 13 V-J pairs discriminated ophthalmopathy from stable hyperthyroidism.

Individuals with ophthalmopathy presented a Clinical Activity Score of at least 3, a NOSPECS grade of at least 4 and a duration under 3 months. A patient was excluded if there was uncontrolled infection, other autoimmune disease, pregnancy or lactation. Source material for PBMCs was about 10 ml fresh peripheral blood. The CDR3 runs 15 residues. The germline gives CDR1 MDHEN, CDR2 SYDVKM. V lost 4 bases and J 0 bases, leaving 10 bases between the germline ends. This clonotype has a count of ten or more. The target antigen is unknown. TCR beta CDR3 regions were amplified from RNA. Using the HTBI primer set, a first-round RT-PCR was run on the TCR CDR3. From the multiplex PCR reads, TCRdb called clonotypes with MiXCR, one entry per CDR3 protein. This sample yields some 490,000 distinct CDR3 sequences, of which 22% are seen a single time; approximately 49% belongs to the top ten.

The sample comprised blood. The chain links TRBV28 to TRBJ2-1; no firm D call. The sequence derives from a woman in her 70s with Graves' ophthalmopathy. This CDR3 reads CASSYQTPSYNEQFF. Here the CDR3 DNA reads TGTGCCAGCAGTTACCAAACCCCCTCCTACAATGAGCAGTTCTTC.